This T cell receptor beta chain emerged from a study of blood T cell repertoires in COVID-19. At the level of the study: Sites in the United States, Italy and Spain provided acute and convalescent COVID-19 samples. Nucleic acid was either cDNA or gDNA, and it came from T cells, B-cell-depleted T cells, or PBMCs.

Germline CDR1 LNHDA, CDR2 SQIVND (reference sequence). Trimming removed 6 bases at V and 4 bases at J, with 15 bases between. CDR3 length: 14 residues. In the original processing: Reference gene primer amplification in the assay estimated nucleated cell counts. Data came from immunoSEQ multiplex PCR; TCRdb stores just in-frame clones and leaves some out. The V and J calls and the clone size are those of that table, but D and trimming were determined from the DNA. Of 150,000 to 200,000 clones in the sample, around 90% were seen once. This rearrangement joins TRBV19 to TRBJ1-1, with D maybe TRBD1 (6 bases). The sample comprised peripheral blood. The clonotype comes from a human donor in a cohort sampled during active COVID-19. CDR3: CASSRVLGGTEAFF. CDR3 nucleotides: TGTGCCAGTAGCCGGGTGTTAGGGGGCACTGAAGCTTTCTTT.